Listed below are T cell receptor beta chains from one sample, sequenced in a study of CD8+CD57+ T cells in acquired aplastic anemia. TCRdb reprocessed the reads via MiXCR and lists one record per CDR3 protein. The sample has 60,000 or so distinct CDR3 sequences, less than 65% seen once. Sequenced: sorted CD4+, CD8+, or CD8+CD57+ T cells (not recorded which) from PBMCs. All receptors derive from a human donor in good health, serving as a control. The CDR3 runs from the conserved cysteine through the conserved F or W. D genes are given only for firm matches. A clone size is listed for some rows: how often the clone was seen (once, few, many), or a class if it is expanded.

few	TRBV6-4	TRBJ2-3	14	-	CASSQTGPTDTQYF	TGTGCCAGCAGCCAGACAGGACCCACAGATACGCAGTATTTT
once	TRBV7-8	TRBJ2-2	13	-	CASSLSGGGELFF	TGTGCCAGCAGCTTATCAGGGGGGGGGGAGCTGTTTTTT
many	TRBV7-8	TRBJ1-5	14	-	CASSFRDTNQPQHF	TGTGCCAGCAGCTTCCGGGACACCAATCAGCCCCAGCATTTT
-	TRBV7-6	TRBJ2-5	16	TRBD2	CASSLGLAGIAETQYF	TGTGCCAGCAGCCTGGGACTAGCGGGGATTGCGGAGACCCAGTACTTC
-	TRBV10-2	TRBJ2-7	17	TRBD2	CASHDEGLAGSQPEQYF	TGCGCCAGCCACGACGAAGGACTAGCGGGAAGCCAGCCCGAGCAGTACTTC
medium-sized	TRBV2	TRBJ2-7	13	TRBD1	CASSDRVLDEQYF	TGTGCCAGCAGCGACAGGGTACTGGACGAGCAGTACTTC
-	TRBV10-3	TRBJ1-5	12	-	CAISDANQPQHF	TGTGCCATCAGTGACGCGAATCAGCCCCAGCATTTT
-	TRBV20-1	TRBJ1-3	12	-	CSARQAGNTIYF	TGCAGTGCTAGACAGGCTGGAAACACCATATATTTT
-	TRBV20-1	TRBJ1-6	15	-	CSAIAGGPDNSPLHF	TGCAGTGCTATCGCCGGGGGGCCGGATAATTCACCCCTCCACTTT
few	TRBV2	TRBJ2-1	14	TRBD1	CASSGDRGTMRQFF	TGTGCCAGCAGTGGGGACAGGGGTACAATGAGGCAGTTCTTC
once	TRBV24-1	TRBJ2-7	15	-	CATSDCDYPSYEQYF	TGTGCCACCAGTGATTGTGACTATCCCTCCTACGAGCAGTACTTC
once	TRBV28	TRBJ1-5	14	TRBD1	CASSFDRGLQPQHF	TGTGCCAGCAGTTTCGACAGGGGGCTTCAGCCCCAGCATTTT
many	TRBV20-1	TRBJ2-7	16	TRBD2	CSAANRGTSDSYEQYF	TGCAGTGCTGCGAACCGTGGGACTAGCGATTCCTACGAGCAGTACTTC
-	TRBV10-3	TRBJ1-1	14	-	CAISERGEDTEAFF	TGTGCCATCAGTGAGAGGGGAGAAGACACTGAAGCTTTCTTT
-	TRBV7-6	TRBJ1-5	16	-	CASSSRGFSSNQPQHF	TGTGCCAGCAGCTCCCGGGGGTTTTCTAGCAATCAGCCCCAGCATTTT
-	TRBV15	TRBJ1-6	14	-	CATSRDAKNSPLHF	TGTGCCACCAGCAGAGATGCGAAAAATTCACCCCTCCACTTT
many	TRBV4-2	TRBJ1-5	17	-	CASSQYLGTGRNQPQHF	TGTGCCAGCAGCCAATATCTAGGAACAGGTCGCAATCAGCCCCAGCATTTT
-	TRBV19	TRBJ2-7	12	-	CASSITGGEQYF	TGTGCCAGTAGTATTACGGGTGGCGAGCAGTACTTC
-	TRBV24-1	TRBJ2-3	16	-	CATSDFGTESTDTQYF	TGTGCCACCAGTGATTTTGGGACGGAAAGCACAGATACGCAGTATTTT
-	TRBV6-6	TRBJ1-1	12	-	CASSYGDTEAFF	TGTGCCAGCAGTTACGGGGATACTGAAGCTTTCTTT
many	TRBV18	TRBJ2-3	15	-	CASSANLGYTDTQYF	TGTGCCAGCTCAGCAAATCTGGGATACACAGATACGCAGTATTTT
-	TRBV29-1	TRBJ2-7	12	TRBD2	CSVVSGTYEQYF	TGCAGCGTTGTGAGCGGGACCTACGAGCAGTACTTC
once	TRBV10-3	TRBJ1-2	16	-	CASSETDSLANYGYTF	TGTGCCAGCAGTGAAACGGACAGCTTAGCTAACTATGGCTACACCTTC
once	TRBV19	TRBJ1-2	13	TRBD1	CASSNTGGYGYTF	TGTGCCAGTAGTAATACAGGGGGGTATGGCTACACCTTC
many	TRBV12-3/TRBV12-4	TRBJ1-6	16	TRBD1	CASRQRDSYYNSPLHF	TGTGCCAGCAGGCAGAGGGACAGCTATTATAATTCACCCCTCCACTTT
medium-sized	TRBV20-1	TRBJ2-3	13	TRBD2	CSAILADTDTQYF	TGCAGTGCTATTCTAGCGGATACAGATACGCAGTATTTT
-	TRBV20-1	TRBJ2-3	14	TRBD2	CSLGLAVDGDTQYF	TGCAGTTTAGGACTAGCGGTGGATGGAGATACGCAGTATTTT
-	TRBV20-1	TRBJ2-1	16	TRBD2	CSARDKASGAHNEQFF	TGCAGTGCTAGAGATAAGGCTAGCGGAGCCCACAATGAGCAGTTCTTC
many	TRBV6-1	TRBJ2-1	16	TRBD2	CASRNSGPSSYNEQFF	TGTGCCAGCAGAAATAGCGGGCCTAGCTCCTACAATGAGCAGTTCTTC
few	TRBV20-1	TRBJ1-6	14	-	CSARGGRENSPLHF	TGCAGTGCTAGAGGGGGCAGGGAGAATTCACCCCTCCACTTT
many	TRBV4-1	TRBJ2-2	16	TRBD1	CASSQPRQGHTGELFF	TGCGCCAGCAGCCAACCTCGACAGGGGCACACCGGGGAGCTGTTTTTT
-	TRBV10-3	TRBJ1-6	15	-	CAIRATEADNSPLHF	TGTGCCATCAGGGCGACAGAAGCCGATAATTCACCCCTCCACTTT
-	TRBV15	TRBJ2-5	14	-	CATSREQGSETQYF	TGTGCCACCAGCAGAGAACAGGGTTCAGAGACCCAGTACTTC
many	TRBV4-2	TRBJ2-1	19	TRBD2	CASSQALGAGEVAYNEQFF	TGTGCCAGCAGCCAAGCCCTGGGAGCGGGAGAAGTGGCCTACAATGAGCAGTTCTTC
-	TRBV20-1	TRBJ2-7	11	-	CSASRGYEQYF	TGCAGTGCTAGTCGAGGCTACGAGCAGTACTTC
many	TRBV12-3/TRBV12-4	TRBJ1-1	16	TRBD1	CASSSPDRGRGTEAFF	TGTGCCAGCAGTTCTCCGGACAGGGGGCGAGGGACTGAAGCTTTCTTT
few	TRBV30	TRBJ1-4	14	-	CACTPGGLNEKLFF	TGTGCCTGCACCCCCGGGGGCTTGAATGAAAAACTGTTTTTT
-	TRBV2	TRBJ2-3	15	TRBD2	CASSEPAGETDTQYF	TGTGCCAGCAGTGAACCAGCGGGAGAAACAGATACGCAGTATTTT
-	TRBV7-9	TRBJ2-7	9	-	CASSLEQYF	TGTGCCAGCAGCTTGGAGCAGTACTTC
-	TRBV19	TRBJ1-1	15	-	CASSTTLTANTEAFF	TGTGCCAGTAGTACAACCCTGACAGCGAACACTGAAGCTTTCTTT
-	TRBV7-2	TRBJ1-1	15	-	CASSQQGRENTEAFF	TGTGCCAGCAGCCAACAGGGTCGCGAGAACACTGAAGCTTTCTTT
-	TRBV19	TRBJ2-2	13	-	CASSGRDSGELSF	TGTGCCAGTAGTGGACGGGACTCCGGGGAGCTGTCCTTT
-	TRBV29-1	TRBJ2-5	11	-	CSVGDLETQYF	TGCAGCGTGGGGGATTTGGAGACCCAGTACTTC
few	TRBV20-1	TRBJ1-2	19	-	CSVPFRVAIFLCANYGYTF	TGCAGTGTCCCTTTTAGAGTGGCTATATTCTTATGTGCTAACTATGGCTACACCTTC
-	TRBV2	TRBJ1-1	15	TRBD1	CASTKSGGRNTEAFF	TGTGCCAGCACAAAGTCAGGGGGCAGGAACACTGAAGCTTTCTTT
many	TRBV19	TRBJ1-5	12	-	CASSISDAPQHF	TGTGCCAGTAGTATATCGGATGCGCCCCAGCATTTT
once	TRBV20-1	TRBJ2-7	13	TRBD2	CSAGRSGRMEQYF	TGCAGTGCTGGGCGTAGCGGGAGAATGGAGCAGTACTTC
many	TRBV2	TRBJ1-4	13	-	CATSLAGYEKLFF	TGTGCCACCTCCCTTGCGGGATATGAAAAACTGTTTTTT